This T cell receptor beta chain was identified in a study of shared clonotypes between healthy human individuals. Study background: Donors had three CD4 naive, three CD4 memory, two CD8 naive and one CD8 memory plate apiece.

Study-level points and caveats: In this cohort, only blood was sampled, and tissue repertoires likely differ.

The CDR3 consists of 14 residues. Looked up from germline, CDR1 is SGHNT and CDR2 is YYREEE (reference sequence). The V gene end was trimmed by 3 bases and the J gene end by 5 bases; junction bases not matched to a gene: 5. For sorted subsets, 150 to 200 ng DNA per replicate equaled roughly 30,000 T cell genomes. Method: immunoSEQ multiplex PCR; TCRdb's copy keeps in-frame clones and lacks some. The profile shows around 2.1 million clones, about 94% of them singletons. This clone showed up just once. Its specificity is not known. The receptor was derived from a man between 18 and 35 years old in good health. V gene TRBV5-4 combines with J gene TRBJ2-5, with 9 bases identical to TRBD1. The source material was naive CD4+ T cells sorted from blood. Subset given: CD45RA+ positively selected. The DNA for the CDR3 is TGTGCCAGCAGCTCGGGACAGGGAGACGAGACCCAGTACTTC. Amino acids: CASSSGQGDETQYF.